This TCR beta chain stems from a study of cytotoxic CD8 clonotypes in ibrutinib-treated CLL. Background on the study: Outcomes included some 24 partial and 2 complete responses; after median 68 months, 14 stayed remitted and 12 progressed. Sequenced samples delivered averages of around 250,000 productive templates and around 90,000 productive rearrangements.

Assay: immunoSEQ multiplex PCR; the TCRdb copy retains only in-frame clones and omits some. The sample records more than 85,000 clones, roughly three quarters being singletons. Study-wide findings and caveats: Baseline levels of clonality went above those of age-matched healthy donors and moved with circulating CD8+ T-cell counts. Clonality increased at ibrutinib response and stayed stable in sustained remission. At progression, however, it fell back toward baseline.

Comment on this clone: Its target is unknown.

The CDR3 length is 15 residues. Germline V gene sequence: CDR1 SGHRS, CDR2 YFSETQ. Trimming left V 2 bases short and J 3 bases short, with 14 bases between. The chain recombines TRBV5-1 with TRBJ1-1, with D tentatively TRBD1 (5 bases). The sample in question was PBMCs, obtained after 24 months of ibrutinib treatment. This clonotype was obtained from a human donor with chronic lymphocytic leukemia. This CDR3 is CASSFWQGEDTEAFF. Here the CDR3 DNA reads TGCGCCAGCAGCTTCTGGCAGGGTGAGGACACTGAAGCTTTCTTT.